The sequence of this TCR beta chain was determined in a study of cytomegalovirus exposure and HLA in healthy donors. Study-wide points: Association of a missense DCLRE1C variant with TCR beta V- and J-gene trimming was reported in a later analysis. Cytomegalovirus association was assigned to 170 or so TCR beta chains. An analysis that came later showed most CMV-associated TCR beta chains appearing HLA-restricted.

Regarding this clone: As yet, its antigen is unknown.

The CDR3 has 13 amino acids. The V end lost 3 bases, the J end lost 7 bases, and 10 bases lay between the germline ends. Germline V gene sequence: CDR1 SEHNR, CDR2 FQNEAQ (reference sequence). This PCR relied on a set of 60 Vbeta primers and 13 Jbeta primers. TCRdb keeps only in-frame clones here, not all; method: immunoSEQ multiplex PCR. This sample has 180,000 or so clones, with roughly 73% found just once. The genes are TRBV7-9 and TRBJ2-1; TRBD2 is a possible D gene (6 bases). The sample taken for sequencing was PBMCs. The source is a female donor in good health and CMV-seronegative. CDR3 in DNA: TGTGCCAGCAGCTTGGCGGGATGGAATGAGCAGTTCTTC. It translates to CASSLAGWNEQFF.